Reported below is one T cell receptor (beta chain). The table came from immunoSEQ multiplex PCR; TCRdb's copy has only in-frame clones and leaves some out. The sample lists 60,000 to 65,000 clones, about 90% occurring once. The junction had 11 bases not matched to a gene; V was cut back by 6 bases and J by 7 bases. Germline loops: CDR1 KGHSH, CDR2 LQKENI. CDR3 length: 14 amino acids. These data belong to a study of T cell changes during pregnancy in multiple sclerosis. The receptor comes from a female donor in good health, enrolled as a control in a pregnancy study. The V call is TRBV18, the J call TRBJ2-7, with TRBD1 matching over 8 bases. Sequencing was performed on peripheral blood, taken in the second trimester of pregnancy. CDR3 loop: CASSRQGSPGEQYF. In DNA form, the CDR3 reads TGTGCCAGCTCTCGACAGGGGTCTCCGGGGGAGCAGTACTTC. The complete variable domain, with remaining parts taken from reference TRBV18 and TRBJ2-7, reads NAGVMQNPRHLVRRRGQEARLRCSPMKGHSHVYWYRQLPEEGLKFMVYLQKENIIDESGMPKERFSAEFPKEGPSILRIQQVVRGDSAAYFCASSRQGSPGEQYFGPGTRLTVT.